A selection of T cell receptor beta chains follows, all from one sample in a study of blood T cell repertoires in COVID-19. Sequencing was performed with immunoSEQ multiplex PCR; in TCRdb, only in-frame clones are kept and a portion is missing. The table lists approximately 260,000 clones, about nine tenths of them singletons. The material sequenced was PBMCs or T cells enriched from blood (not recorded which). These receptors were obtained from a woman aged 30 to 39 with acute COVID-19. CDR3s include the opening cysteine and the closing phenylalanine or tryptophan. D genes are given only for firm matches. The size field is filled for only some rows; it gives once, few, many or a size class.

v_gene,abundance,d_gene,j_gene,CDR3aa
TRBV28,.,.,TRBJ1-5,CASSPTTGPGQPQHF
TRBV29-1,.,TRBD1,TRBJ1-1,CSVGTGRDTEAFF
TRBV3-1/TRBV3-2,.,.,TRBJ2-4,CASSQPRVGAKNIQYF
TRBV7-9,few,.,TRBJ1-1,CASSMSPVTDPSEAFF
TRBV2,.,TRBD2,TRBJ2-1,CASSPLAGGNEQFF
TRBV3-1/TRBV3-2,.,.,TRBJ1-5,CASSQGGLGQPQHF
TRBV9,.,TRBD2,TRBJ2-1,CASSARGAGEYNEQFF
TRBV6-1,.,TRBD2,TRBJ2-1,CASSEVGTSGTNEQFF
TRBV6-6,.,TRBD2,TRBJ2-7,CASSYLAGGVGEQYF
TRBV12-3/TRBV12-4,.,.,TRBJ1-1,CASSLTLNTEAFF
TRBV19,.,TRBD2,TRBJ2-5,CASSWGGSAETQYF
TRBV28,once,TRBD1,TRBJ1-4,CASSAGQGAATNEKLFF
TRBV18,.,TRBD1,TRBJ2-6,CASSPLPTGAGANVLTF
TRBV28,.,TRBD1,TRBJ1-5,CASRDRGSSSNQPQHF
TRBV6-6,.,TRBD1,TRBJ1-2,CASSYETGGFGYTF
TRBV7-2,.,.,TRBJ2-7,CASSLSRGGGAPISYEQYF
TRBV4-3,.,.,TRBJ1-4,CASSRSGRGANEKLFF
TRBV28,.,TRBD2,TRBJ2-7,CASSLNLAGYYEQYF
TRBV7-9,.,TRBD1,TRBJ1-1,CASSLGQGANTEAFF
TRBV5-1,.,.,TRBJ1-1,CASSFTGVSAEAFF